Below are 32 T cell receptor beta chains sequenced from a single sample in a study of shared clonotypes between healthy human individuals. Assay: immunoSEQ multiplex PCR; the TCRdb copy retains only in-frame clones and omits some. The sample holds 2 million to 2.5 million clones; 85% to 95% are singletons and the top ten take 0.39%. Input material: naive CD4+ T cells from PBMCs. As for subset: CD45RA+ positively selected. The receptors shown here come from a man between 18 and 35 years old in good health. Some clones in this sample may be carry-over from other donors' samples.

The chain recombines TRBV9 with TRBJ2-6; 7 bases map to TRBD2. The V gene end was trimmed by 4 bases and the J gene end by 3 bases; junction bases not matched to a gene: 10. CDR1 is SGDLS, CDR2 YYNGEE, per germline. CDR3 length: 17 residues. The CDR3 region is CASSPRGGGGGANVLTF. CDR3 nucleotide sequence: TGTGCCAGCAGCCCCCGCGGCGGGGGTGGTGGGGCCAACGTCCTGACTTTC.

This chain links TRBV19 with TRBJ2-2; TRBD1 agrees at 8 bases. Germline V gene lookup returns CDR1 LNHDA and CDR2 SQIVND (reference sequence). The CDR3 runs 15 residues. Trimming at V came to 10 bases and at J to 0 bases, leaving 7 bases not matched to a gene. The CDR3 protein is CATGSDRANTGELFF. Here the CDR3 DNA reads TGTGCCACCGGGTCGGACAGGGCGAACACCGGGGAGCTGTTTTTT.

In this sample, this clone turned up a few times. The V gene is TRBV29-1, the J gene TRBJ1-1; D ambiguous. CDR1 and CDR2 (germline): SQVTM, ANQGSEA. The CDR3 runs 14 residues. Trimming took 4 bases from V and 4 from J, leaving 16 bases between them. This CDR3 reads CSVGWVLVSTEAFF. The DNA of the CDR3 is TGCAGCGTTGGATGGGTCCTCGTGAGCACTGAAGCTTTCTTT.

This chain connects TRBV7-7 to TRBJ2-2; 7 nucleotides match TRBD1. This CDR3 is 14 amino acids long. CDR1 is SSHAT and CDR2 is FNYEAQ in the germline V gene (reference sequence). The trim removed 5 bases at V and 4 bases at J, leaving 4 bases unmatched. The DNA of the CDR3 is TGTGCCAGCAGCCCGGGGACAGTCACCGGGGAGCTGTTTTTT. Its translation is CASSPGTVTGELFF.

About this clone: Other DNA variants within this sample encode the same CDR3. The rearrangement links TRBV30 to TRBJ1-5; 7 bases match TRBD1. This CDR3 has 13 residues. The germline gives CDR1 GTSNPN, CDR2 SVGIG (reference sequence). Trimming cost V 5 bases and J 4 bases; bases outside gene matches: 5. Written as DNA, the CDR3 is TGTGCCTGGTCAGGCAGGGGGAATCAGCCCCAGCATTTT. Amino acids: CAWSGRGNQPQHF.

CDR3 sequence (DNA): TGTGCCAGCAGTGACTCACCGGATATCTCCTACGAGCAGTACTTC. This codes for CASSDSPDISYEQYF. This rearrangement joins TRBV6-4 to TRBJ2-7; D gene unclear. Germline V gene lookup returns CDR1 MRHNA and CDR2 SNTAGT. Deletions cut 0 bases from V and 0 bases from J, with 9 bases between. The CDR3 sequence is 15 residues long.

The CDR3 region is CASSFGGPRREKLFF. As DNA, the CDR3 is TGTGCCAGCAGTTTTGGGGGCCCGAGAAGAGAAAAACTGTTTTTT. J is TRBJ1-4 and V is TRBV28, with D maybe TRBD1 (6 bases). The germline V gene encodes CDR1 MDHEN and CDR2 SYDVKM. V was trimmed by 3 bases and J by 8 bases, leaving 16 bases between them. This CDR3 is built from 15 residues.

The J gene is TRBJ2-2, the V gene TRBV5-5; D call uncertain. The V and J ends lost 3 bases and 1 base respectively, with 10 bases between them. Germline loops: CDR1 SGHKS, CDR2 YYEKEE (reference sequence). The CDR3 is 15 amino acids. For the CDR3, the DNA is TGTGCCAGCAGCTCGCCTTCAAGGAACACCGGGGAGCTGTTTTTT. Its protein is CASSSPSRNTGELFF.

The chain couples TRBV11-2 to TRBJ2-3, with D tentatively TRBD2 (5 bases). CDR3 length equals 11 residues. The V gene lost 4 bases and the J gene lost 7 bases, with 6 bases spanning the gap. Per the germline V gene, CDR1 is SGHAT and CDR2 is FQNNGV. CDR3 coding DNA: TGTGCCAGCAGCTCCGGGAATACGCAGTATTTT. Translation gives CASSSGNTQYF.

On this clone: This same CDR3 is encoded by further DNA sequences in the sample. The chain carries TRBV5-1 and TRBJ1-5, with 10 bases lining up with TRBD1. V lost 4 bases and J lost 7; bases outside the gene matches: 5. This CDR3 is built from 14 residues. CDR1 and CDR2 (germline): SGHRS, YFSETQ. Here the CDR3 reads CASSAGTGDQPQHF. CDR3 DNA: TGCGCCAGCAGCGCCGGGACAGGGGACCAGCCCCAGCATTTT.

This chain joins TRBV28 and TRBJ2-5, with D perhaps given as TRBD1 or TRBD2 (5 bases each). CDR3 length: 14 amino acids. Germline loops: CDR1 MDHEN, CDR2 SYDVKM. Trimming stripped 6 bases from V and 0 bases from J, with 11 bases between. For the CDR3, the DNA is TGTGCCAGCAGCCCCGGGACCTACCAAGAGACCCAGTACTTC. The encoded protein is CASSPGTYQETQYF.

This clone appeared a few times. The CDR3 DNA reads as TGTGCCAGCAGCGGAGTTTACTCCTACAATGAGCAGTTCTTC. Amino acid sequence: CASSGVYSYNEQFF. The rearrangement links TRBV2 to TRBJ2-1; D gene unclear. The CDR3 is made up of 14 amino acids. Germline V gene data show CDR1 as SNHLY and CDR2 as FYNNEI. Trimming stripped 6 bases from V and 0 bases from J, with 9 bases between.

This clone has only one observation. The chain has TRBV29-1 and TRBJ2-3; 9 bases fit TRBD2. V trimming: 4 bases; J trimming: 6 bases; junction bases outside the gene matches: 8. The germline V gene encodes CDR1 SQVTM and CDR2 ANQGSEA. The length of the CDR3 is 14 residues. The CDR3 protein is CSVVLREGRDTQYF. DNA of the CDR3: TGCAGCGTTGTATTGCGGGAGGGCCGCGATACGCAGTATTTT.

V gene TRBV7-6 combines with J gene TRBJ2-3; a possible D gene is TRBD2 (5 bases). The V gene's germline CDR1 is SGHVS and CDR2 FNYEAQ. CDR3 length: 18 amino acids. Deletions cut 1 base from V and 2 bases from J, with 19 bases between. The CDR3 reads CASSLGLVRGPFTDTQYF. In DNA, the CDR3 is TGTGCCAGCAGCTTAGGTTTGGTTCGCGGGCCGTTCACAGATACGCAGTATTTT.

This clone appeared once. CDR3 coding DNA: TGTGCCAGCAGCGGGAGGGGAAAGGAAAACACCGGGGAGCTGTTTTTT. Protein product: CASSGRGKENTGELFF. This chain links TRBV7-2 with TRBJ2-2; TRBD2 matches at 7 bases. The CDR3 spans 16 residues. V was pared by 5 bases and J by 2 bases, with 8 bases of the junction left unmatched. Germline CDR1 and CDR2: SGHTA and FQGNSA. Using reference TRBV7-2 and TRBJ2-2 for the parts outside the CDR3, the full variable domain is GAGVSQSPSNKVTEKGKDVELRCDPISGHTALYWYRQSLGQGLEFLIYFQGNSAPDKSGLPSDRFSAERTGGSVSTLTIQRTQQEDSAVYLCASSGRGKENTGELFFGEGSRLTVL.

V and J are TRBV5-1 and TRBJ2-2; D is ambiguous. Germline CDR1 SGHRS, CDR2 YFSETQ. V was trimmed by 4 bases and J by 4 bases, leaving 14 bases between them. The CDR3 consists of 15 residues. The CDR3 is CASSLITVGTGELFF. As DNA, the CDR3 is TGCGCCAGCAGCCTGATCACTGTCGGCACCGGGGAGCTGTTTTTT.

This clone occurred once. This chain joins TRBV7-8 and TRBJ2-7, with 8 positions matching TRBD2. J lost 0 bases, V lost 1 base, and 2 bases had no gene match. The CDR3 extends over 15 amino acids. The germline V gene encodes CDR1 SGHVS and CDR2 FQNEAQ. The CDR3 DNA sequence: TGTGCCAGCAGCTTAGATAGCGGGACCTCCTACGAGCAGTACTTC. Its protein product is CASSLDSGTSYEQYF.

This chain links TRBV7-8 with TRBJ2-1; the D gene could be TRBD1 or TRBD2 (6 bases each). V was pared by 4 bases and J by 11 bases, with 18 bases between. The length of the CDR3 is 14 residues. The V gene's germline CDR1 is SGHVS and CDR2 FQNEAQ. As DNA, the CDR3 is TGTGCCAGCAGCTCCCCCGGGGGACATCCCAAGCAGTTCTTC. Its translation is CASSSPGGHPKQFF.

This clone is a singleton in its sample. The rearrangement joins TRBV5-1 to TRBJ2-7, with D hard to call. The V gene's germline CDR1 is SGHRS and CDR2 YFSETQ. The CDR3 consists of 15 residues. V was shortened by 2 bases and J by 1 base, with 13 bases between the two germline ends. CDR3 bases: TGCGCCAGCAGCTTCGCAGGCAGCGATTCCTACGAGCAGTACTTC. This gives the protein CASSFAGSDSYEQYF.

The V call is TRBV5-1, the J call TRBJ1-5; D gene unclear. Trimming took off 2 bases at V and 2 bases at J, with 14 bases between the two ends. This CDR3 region has 16 residues. The germline gives CDR1 SGHRS, CDR2 YFSETQ. CDR3 nucleotide sequence: TGCGCCAGCAGCTTCTTTCTGGGAAGGGGCAATCAGCCCCAGCATTTT. Protein: CASSFFLGRGNQPQHF.

This clone was picked up one time. The chain combines TRBV2 with TRBJ2-7; D gene uncertain. CDR3 length: 11 residues. CDR1 is SNHLY, CDR2 FYNNEI, per germline. V lost 7 bases to trimming and J lost 5 bases, with 9 bases between them. CDR3 amino acids: CASTRSHEQYF. The CDR3 coding sequence is TGTGCCAGCACCAGGTCCCACGAGCAGTACTTC. The complete variable domain, with remaining parts taken from reference TRBV2 and TRBJ2-7, reads EPEVTQTPSHQVTQMGQEVILRCVPISNHLYFYWYRQILGQKVEFLVSFYNNEISEKSEIFDDQFSVERPDGSNFTLKIRSTKLEDSAMYFCASTRSHEQYFGPGTRLTVT.

The chain joins TRBV2 to TRBJ2-3, with D possibly TRBD2 on 5 matching bases. Germline-derived CDR1 and CDR2 are SNHLY and FYNNEI. With 5 bases removed from V and 1 base from J, the gap between germline ends came to 13 bases. The CDR3 length is 15 residues. CDR3 bases: TGTGCCAGCAGTAGGAGGCCCCAGGGCACAGATACGCAGTATTTT. Translating gives CASSRRPQGTDTQYF.

Worth noting for this clone: At the DNA level, this CDR3 is encoded by other sequences in the same sample as well. V and J are TRBV29-1 and TRBJ1-2; 7 nucleotides align to TRBD1. CDR1 SQVTM and CDR2 ANQGSEA come from the germline V gene. Trimming at V came to 5 bases and at J to 3 bases, leaving 3 bases not matched to a gene. The CDR3 extends over 12 amino acids. In DNA, the CDR3 is TGCAGCGTTAGAGACAGGGACTATGGCTACACCTTC. Protein sequence: CSVRDRDYGYTF.

CDR3 sequence: CASSILTGPGNTIYF. The CDR3 DNA is TGTGCCAGTAGTATATTGACAGGTCCTGGAAACACCATATATTTT. The rearrangement links TRBV19 to TRBJ1-3, with D possibly being TRBD1 (6 bases). Germline lookup yields CDR1 LNHDA and CDR2 SQIVND (reference sequence). V lost 2 bases and J lost 2, with 10 bases in between. The CDR3 extends over 15 amino acids.

The chain carries TRBV6-1 and TRBJ2-2; D ambiguous. Germline loops: CDR1 MNHNS, CDR2 SASEGT. The germline V and J ends were trimmed by 4 bases and 3 bases, with 12 bases remaining between them. The CDR3 has 15 residues. CDR3 nucleotide sequence: TGTGCCAGCAGTGGGATAGGCCGAGACACCGGGGAGCTGTTTTTT. This codes for CASSGIGRDTGELFF.

J is TRBJ2-7 and V is TRBV6-5; tentative D call: TRBD2 (6 bases). In germline, CDR1 is MNHEY, CDR2 SVGAGI. V dropped 6 bases and J dropped 3 bases, with 12 bases sitting between them. The CDR3 extends over 13 amino acids. In DNA, the CDR3 is TGTGCCAGCAGGTCGAGCGGGCGCTACGAGCAGTACTTC. It specifies CASRSSGRYEQYF.

The chain carries TRBV10-1 and TRBJ2-7; 10 nucleotides agree with TRBD2. This CDR3 comprises 15 residues. CDR1 is WNHNN and CDR2 is SYGVQD in the germline V gene (reference sequence). With V trimmed by 3 bases and J by 3 bases, 5 bases remained unmatched. The CDR3: CASSDLSSGSYEQYF. DNA for the CDR3: TGCGCCAGCAGTGATTTGTCTAGCGGGAGCTACGAGCAGTACTTC.

The CDR3, as DNA: TGCGCCAGCAGCTTGCCAGGGGGAACTGGGGCCAACGTCCTGACTTTC. This encodes CASSLPGGTGANVLTF. The chain carries TRBV5-1 and TRBJ2-6; 7 bases align to TRBD1. CDR3 length: 16 amino acids. The ends lost 1 base at V and 2 bases at J; junction bases unmatched: 3. CDR1 is SGHRS, CDR2 YFSETQ, per germline.

There are a few counts of this clone. The genes are TRBV7-2 and TRBJ2-2, with 8 nucleotides matching TRBD1. V lost 4 bases and J lost 1; bases outside the gene matches: 5. Per the germline V gene, CDR1 is SGHTA and CDR2 is FQGNSA. The CDR3 runs 16 residues. DNA of the CDR3: TGTGCCAGCAGCTCCGGCGGACAGGGGAACACCGGGGAGCTGTTTTTT. Its protein product is CASSSGGQGNTGELFF. Supplemented by reference TRBV7-2 and TRBJ2-2, the full variable domain reads GAGVSQSPSNKVTEKGKDVELRCDPISGHTALYWYRQSLGQGLEFLIYFQGNSAPDKSGLPSDRFSAERTGGSVSTLTIQRTQQEDSAVYLCASSSGGQGNTGELFFGEGSRLTVL.

Notes on this clone: Other DNA variants within this sample encode the same CDR3. The chain joins TRBV18 to TRBJ1-1; D is perhaps TRBD1 (6 bases). Germline lookup yields CDR1 KGHSH and CDR2 LQKENI. V was shortened by 3 bases and J by 5 bases, with 13 bases between the two germline ends. CDR3 length: 14 amino acids. CDR3 sequence (DNA): TGTGCCAGCTCACCCGGAGGGGGATGGACTGAAGCTTTCTTT. This sequence encodes CASSPGGGWTEAFF. The complete variable domain, with remaining parts taken from reference TRBV18 and TRBJ1-1, reads NAGVMQNPRHLVRRRGQEARLRCSPMKGHSHVYWYRQLPEEGLKFMVYLQKENIIDESGMPKERFSAEFPKEGPSILRIQQVVRGDSAAYFCASSPGGGWTEAFFGQGTRLTVV.

The V and J genes are TRBV28 and TRBJ2-3; perhaps TRBD2 as D (5 bases). Between the trimmed V and J ends, which lost 5 bases and 6 bases, there was a span of 12 bases. The CDR3 totals 13 residues. Germline CDR1 and CDR2: MDHEN and SYDVKM. CDR3 region: CASSPRRRDTQYF. In DNA, the CDR3 is TGTGCCAGCAGTCCCCGACGGAGGGATACGCAGTATTTT.

The CDR3 nucleotides read TGTGCCAGCAGCCCCCAGGGGCGGTCGTCCTACGAGCAGTACTTC. Amino acids: CASSPQGRSSYEQYF. V usage is TRBV7-9 and J usage is TRBJ2-7; the D gene is possibly TRBD1 (6 bases). The CDR3 contains 15 residues. The V gene's germline CDR1 is SEHNR and CDR2 FQNEAQ (reference sequence). V was pared by 5 bases and J by 1 base, with 15 bases between. Full variable domain (outside the CDR3, taken from reference TRBV7-9 and TRBJ2-7): DTGVSQNPRHKITKRGQNVTFRCDPISEHNRLYWYRQTLGQGPEFLTYFQNEAQLEKSRLLSDRFSAERPKGSFSTLEIQRTEQGDSAMYLCASSPQGRSSYEQYFGPGTRLTVT.